The 27 T cell receptor delta chains given below trace back to one sample, sequenced in a study of γδ T cells in repeated Plasmodium falciparum infection. Gammadelta T cells were flow-sorted from PBMC into Vgamma9/Vdelta2+ and Vdelta2-negative populations for bulk analysis. TCRdb reanalyzed the multiplex PCR reads using CATT. This table has 90,000 to 95,000 delta-chain clones, 0.98% appearing once. Source material: gamma-delta T cells from blood. The receptor source for this set is a pool of human donors (malaria-infected and uninfected, not separated).

A word on this clone: A far bigger clonotype differs at one base, so this is likely a read error. This chain joins TRDV2 and TRDJ3; the D gene is possibly TRDD3 (5 bases). TCRdb gives no J gene; it was assigned here by matching the DNA to germline. V shed 2 bases and J shed 6 bases, with 19 bases lying between them. The germline V gene has CDR1 GEAIGNYY and CDR2 EKD. The CDR3 covers 18 residues. CDR3 nucleotide sequence: TGTGCCTGTGACAGAGGGGGGGCCACAGAGGCGGACACCCGACAGATGTTTTTC. Residues: CACDRGGATEADTRQMFF.

As concerns this clone: With only one base between it and a far larger clone, this is likely a read error. The sample carries other DNA sequences with the same CDR3. The chain links TRDV1 to TRDJ4; 11 nucleotides line up with TRDD3. Here the J gene was assigned by germline matching of the DNA, as TCRdb has none. Per the germline V gene, CDR1 is TSWWSYY and CDR2 is QGS. The V segment lost 3 bases and the J segment 5 bases; nucleotides outside the gene matches: 47. The CDR3 consists of 28 residues. This CDR3 reads CALGDTLRGLPVPGWGIRRDSPERPLIF. CDR3 nucleotide sequence: TGTGCTCTTGGGGACACTTTGAGGGGCCTTCCTGTACCTGGATGGGGGATACGCCGAGATTCCCCCGAGAGGCCCCTGATCTTT.

This clone was detected ten times or more. Other DNA sequences in the same sample also yield this CDR3. This chain connects TRDV1 to TRDJ1; 7 positions agree with TRDD3. The germline gives CDR1 TSWWSYY, CDR2 QGS. The length of the CDR3 is 15 residues. V shed 5 bases, J shed 2 bases, and the junction held 8 bases outside the gene matches. DNA for the CDR3: TGTGCTCTTGGGTCGTCCGGGGGATCTACCGATAAACTCATCTTT. Protein sequence: CALGSSGGSTDKLIF.

Regarding this clone: The TCRdb protein comes from a much larger clone and disagrees with this DNA's translation at residue 13, likely due to a read error; the protein given here is derived from the DNA. This chain joins TRDV2 and TRDJ1; TRDD3 aligns across 10 bases. No J gene was available from TCRdb, and it was assigned here by a germline match of the DNA. Trimming cost V 0 bases and J 3 bases; bases outside gene matches: 12. CDR3 length: 18 residues. Germline assignment: CDR1 GEAIGNYY and CDR2 EKD. The CDR3 region has the DNA TGTGCCTGTGACACCGGGATGGGGGATACACCCCACGCCGATAAACTCATCTTT. Translating gives CACDTGMGDTPHADKLIF.

This clone was found a few times. Since a far larger clone is one base different, this is likely a read error. The same CDR3 can be traced to other DNA sequences in this sample. This chain connects TRDV2 to TRDJ1; 13 bases line up with TRDD3. No J gene is reported in TCRdb; it was inferred here by comparing the DNA with germline. From germline, CDR1 is GEAIGNYY and CDR2 EKD. This CDR3 has 20 residues. The CDR3 DNA follows: TGTGCCTGCGACACCGTTCCCACAACTGGGGGATACGGGTACACCGATAAACTCATCTTT. Amino acid sequence: CACDTVPTTGGYGYTDKLIF.

For this clone: At one of its ends the junction is not consistent with the germline gene, which may arise from a read error. CDR3 region: CSGDPNDAGGPGTDKLIF. The CDR3 region has the DNA TGCTCTGGGGACCCAAATGACGCTGGGGGACCAGGCACCGATAAACTCATCTTT. The V gene is TRDV1, the J gene TRDJ1; 8 bases are a match to TRDD3. The J gene is absent in TCRdb and was assigned here via DNA matching to germline. Germline V lookup: CDR1 TSWWSYY, CDR2 QGS. The CDR3 has 18 amino acids.

This clone has a handful of counts. TCRdb records a much larger clone's protein for this DNA, with a difference at residue 14 that likely arises from a read error; the protein given is the translation of the DNA. The V gene is TRDV2; the J gene was not called; the table's TRDD3 call for D was not verified on the DNA. CDR3 length: 15 amino acids. Looked up from germline, CDR1 is GEAIGNYY and CDR2 is EKD. The CDR3: CACDTVGAYTDKLTF. CDR3 nucleotides: TGTGCCTGTGACACCGTCGGGGCGTACACCGATAAACTCACCTTT.

This clone was picked up a small number of times. TCRdb assigns this DNA the protein of a much larger clone, which departs from its translation at residue 9; this likely reflects a read error, and the protein shown comes from translating the DNA. The chain has TRDV1 and TRDJ1; perhaps TRDD3 as D (6 bases). The J gene comes from matching the DNA to germline here; TCRdb lacks it. The V and J ends lost 0 bases and 8 bases respectively, with 43 bases between them. This CDR3 contains 24 residues. The germline V gene has CDR1 TSWWSYY and CDR2 QGS. The CDR3 region is CALGELRGTNLLPPIGGGGTKLIF. CDR3 DNA: TGTGCTCTTGGGGAACTTCGTGGGACCAATTTACTCCCCCCAATCGGTGGTGGGGGCACAAAACTCATCTTT.

This clone showed up many times. Just one base apart from a much larger clone, this may be a read error. Other DNA sequences within the sample encode an identical CDR3. The chain uses TRDV1 and TRDJ3, with a tentative D call TRDD3 (6 bases). This CDR3 contains 19 residues. Germline CDR1 is TSWWSYY and CDR2 is QGS. CDR3 DNA: TGTGCTCTTGGGGAAGAACTGGGCCTCCACTCCTGGGACACCCGGCAGATGTTTTTC. This translates into CALGEELGLHSWDTRQMFF.

About this clone: This DNA's translation and the protein TCRdb lists, from a much larger clone, do not match at residue 18, likely due to a read error; the protein shown is translated from the DNA. The rearrangement uses TRDV1 and TRDJ1, with 11 positions matching TRDD3. Germline V CDR1 and CDR2: TSWWSYY, QGS. The CDR3 runs 22 residues. The CDR3 spells CALGATPQTVIGGYVFTGKLIF. The CDR3 coding sequence is TGTGCTCTTGGGGCAACCCCTCAAACCGTGATTGGGGGATACGTCTTCACCGGTAAACTCATCTTT.

This clone was counted only a few times. This probably arose from a read error, given a far larger clone one base away. The sample carries other DNA sequences with the same CDR3. The rearrangement uses TRAV23/DV6 and TRDJ1, with D hard to call. This CDR3 region has 13 residues. Germline values: CDR1 NTAFDY, CDR2 IRPDVSE (reference sequence). The CDR3 DNA follows: TGCGCAGCAAGCTGGTGGGAGACCGATAAACTCATCTTT. Amino acid sequence: CAASWWETDKLIF.

In its sample, this clone was seen many times. TCRdb records a much larger clone's protein for this DNA, with a difference at residue 11 that likely arises from a read error; the protein given is the translation of the DNA. The J gene is TRDJ1, the V gene TRDV2, with TRDD3 identical over 10 bases. The trim removed 0 bases at V and 3 bases at J, leaving 9 bases unmatched. The CDR3 has 17 amino acids. Per the germline V gene, CDR1 is GEAIGNYY and CDR2 is EKD. The chain's CDR3 is CACDTVGGYAEPDKLIF. DNA of the CDR3: TGTGCCTGTGACACCGTAGGGGGATACGCGGAGCCCGATAAACTCATCTTT.

Only a few counts were recorded for this clone. TCRdb pairs this DNA with a much larger clone's protein that differs at residue 17, likely a read error; the protein shown was translated from the DNA. This chain joins TRDV1 and TRDJ1; maybe TRDD2 (5 bases). The germline CDR1 and CDR2 sequences are TSWWSYY and QGS. V was pared by 1 base and J by 3 bases, with 39 bases between. There are 24 residues in the CDR3. This chain's CDR3 is CALGEPPAFTLIHLSRPVADKLIF. The CDR3 bases are TGTGCTCTTGGGGAACCGCCTGCCTTCACCCTTATCCACCTATCCAGGCCGGTCGCCGATAAACTCATCTTT.

A word on this clone: This likely reflects a read error, since a far larger clone is one base away. The same CDR3 can be traced to other DNA sequences in this sample. This sequence joins TRDV1 and TRDJ1; no definite D call. The CDR3 spans 14 residues. The V end was cut by 1 base, the J end by 11 bases, with 17 bases between. Per germline, CDR1 TSWWSYY and CDR2 QGS. For the CDR3, the DNA is TGTGCTCTTGGGGAACCGGATCCTTTGCTGAAGCTCATCTTT. Translation gives CALGEPDPLLKLIF.

With regard to this clone: This likely reflects a read error, since a far larger clone is one base away. The sample contains more than one DNA sequence encoding this CDR3. V gene TRDV2 was called; the J gene was not; TRDD3, the table's D call, was not compared with the DNA. Germline CDR1 is GEAIGNYY and CDR2 is EKD. CDR3 length: 15 residues. CDR3 coding DNA: TGTGCCTGTGACGCGGGGGATACTTCCACCGATAAACTCATCTTC. Protein: CACDAGDTSTDKLIF.

Comment on this clone: This likely came from a read error, as a far larger clone is one base away. The sample has other DNA sequences that encode this CDR3 too. The chain carries TRDV1 and TRDJ2, with 11 bases lining up with TRDD3. The J gene, absent from TCRdb, was called here by matching the DNA to germline. Germline V gives CDR1 TSWWSYY, CDR2 QGS. The CDR3 loop spans 21 amino acids. For the CDR3, the DNA is TGTGCTCTTGGGTTTTCCTACCTGCAAGACCTGGGGGATACTCGGGCAGCGCAACTCTTCTTT. This codes for CALGFSYLQDLGDTRAAQLFF.

There are a few counts of this clone. This likely traces to a read error, being one base from a far larger clone. The sample contains more than one DNA sequence encoding this CDR3. J gene calling gave no result, while the V gene is TRDV1; the table's D gene call, TRDD3, was not cross checked with the DNA. CDR1 and CDR2 (germline): TSWWSYY, QGS. This CDR3 region has 18 residues. The CDR3 spells CALGESRVRLGIPDKLIF. The CDR3 DNA reads as TGTGCTCTTGGGGAAAGTCGGGTACGTTTGGGGATTCCCGATAAGCTCATCTTT.

Concerning this clone itself: This likely traces to a read error, being one base from a far larger clone. The same CDR3 is also encoded by other DNA sequences in this sample. The rearrangement joins TRDV1 to TRDJ1; D gene unclear. CDR3 length: 19 residues. Germline CDR1 is TSWWSYY and CDR2 is QGS. V was trimmed by 4 bases and J by 1 base, leaving 25 bases between them. The CDR3 sequence: CALGAPYDPTLKSTDKLIF. CDR3 nucleotides: TGTGCTCTTGGGGCGCCTTATGACCCGACTCTTAAATCCACCGATAAACTCATCTTT.

With regard to this clone: This likely came from a read error, as a far larger clone is one base away. At the DNA level, this CDR3 is encoded by other sequences in the same sample as well. The chain employs TRDV2 and TRDJ1; 10 bases agree with TRDD3. In the absence of a J gene in TCRdb, the DNA was matched to germline to assign it here. Per germline, CDR1 GEAIGNYY and CDR2 EKD. The CDR3 runs 16 residues. The CDR3: CACDTGDTVSTDKLIF. The CDR3 bases are TGTGCTTGTGACACGGGGGATACGGTTTCTACCGATAAACTCATCTTT.

There are a few counts of this clone. A read error is likely here: a far larger clone is one base away. The same CDR3 is also encoded by other DNA sequences in this sample. The V gene is TRDV2, the J gene TRDJ1; 8 bases map to TRDD3. The CDR3 extends over 19 amino acids. V shed 3 bases, J shed 0 bases, and the junction held 17 bases outside the gene matches. CDR1 is GEAIGNYY and CDR2 is EKD in the germline V gene. The CDR3 nucleotides are TGTGCCTGTGACCGGAAAAGATTGTACTGGGGGTTGTACACCGATAAACTCATCTTT. Amino acid sequence: CACDRKRLYWGLYTDKLIF.

This clone turned up a few times. A far larger clone is only one base removed, so a read error is likely. The same CDR3 is also encoded by other DNA sequences in this sample. The CDR3 reads CACDTVLGDTINTFPKLIF. The DNA of the CDR3 is TGTGCCTGTGATACCGTACTGGGGGATACTATCAATACCTTCCCCAAACTCATCTTT. This chain connects TRDV2 to TRDJ1; 12 positions agree with TRDD3. Matching the DNA to germline supplied the J gene, which TCRdb does not give. The CDR3 runs to 19 residues. CDR1 GEAIGNYY and CDR2 EKD come from the germline V gene. The ends lost 4 bases at V and 8 bases at J; junction bases unmatched: 22.

This clone showed up just a few times. A read error likely explains why the TCRdb protein, taken from a much larger clone, differs from this DNA's translation at residue 3; the protein shown is translated from the DNA. The chain combines TRDV1 with TRDJ3; a weak D match, TRDD3 (8 bases). No J segment appears in TCRdb, so it was assigned here by matching the sequence to germline. The CDR3 totals 25 residues. CDR1 and CDR2 (germline): TSWWSYY, QGS. The CDR3 loop reads CAPGDPIFLQGDNRADSWDTRQMFF. CDR3 nucleotide sequence: TGTGCTCCTGGGGATCCAATTTTCCTACAGGGGGATAACCGTGCGGACTCCTGGGACACCCGACAGATGTTTTTC.

This clone was counted between two and nine times. TCRdb's protein for this DNA is that of a much larger clone and differs from the translation at residue 13, likely a read error; the protein shown is the DNA translation. V usage is TRDV1 and J usage is TRDJ1; D uncertain. As TCRdb names no J gene, one was assigned here on the basis of a DNA match to germline. Deletions cut 2 bases from V and 6 bases from J, with 22 bases between. The CDR3 is 17 amino acids. CDR1 is TSWWSYY and CDR2 is QGS in the germline V gene. CDR3 loop: CALGERKGEPRTNKLIF. The CDR3 DNA reads TGTGCTCTTGGGGAAAGGAAGGGCGAGCCCAGGACCAATAAACTCATCTTT.

With regard to this clone: The protein TCRdb lists belongs to a much larger clone and differs from this DNA's translation at residue 7, which points to a read error; the protein shown is made from the DNA. The chain recombines TRDV2 with TRDJ1, with D possibly matching TRDD3 (5 bases). Matching the DNA to germline supplied the J gene, which TCRdb does not give. The germline gives CDR1 GEAIGNYY, CDR2 EKD. The V and J ends lost 3 bases and 5 bases respectively, with 24 bases between them. This CDR3 has 17 amino acids. CDR3 nucleotides: TGTGCCTGTGACCCAGTACCGGGGGTCACCCCGAGGGATAAACTCATCTTT. The encoded protein is CACDPVPGVTPRDKLIF.

This clone came up many times. Distinct nucleotide sequences in the sample also encode this CDR3. The chain has TRDV2 and TRDJ1; no reliable D call. Germline V gene sequence: CDR1 GEAIGNYY, CDR2 EKD. V was cut by 0 bases and J by 2 bases, with 15 bases left in between. This CDR3 spans 16 amino acids. The CDR3 loop is CACDTDSGLGTDKLIF. The DNA for the CDR3 is TGTGCCTGTGACACCGATTCAGGTTTGGGAACCGATAAACTCATCTTT.

Regarding this clone: This DNA's translation differs at residue 7 from TCRdb's protein, which comes from a much larger clone; a read error is likely, and the protein shown is translated from the DNA. V is TRDV2 and J is TRDJ1; TRDD3 matches 10 bases. TCRdb is silent on the J gene; assignment here came from matching the DNA to germline. Trimming removed 0 bases from V and 0 bases from J; junction bases left unmatched: 27. Germline loops: CDR1 GEAIGNYY, CDR2 EKD. This CDR3 comprises 24 residues. DNA of the CDR3: TGTGCCTGTGACACCGTTCATCCCTCCCCTAGCCCAAACTGGGGGATGGGGTACACCGATAAACTCATCTTT. This translates into CACDTVHPSPSPNWGMGYTDKLIF.

Notes on this clone: This likely stems from a read error, as it lies one base from a far larger clone. In the same sample, other DNA sequences code for this CDR3. The V and J genes are TRDV2 and TRDJ2; 7 bases align to TRDD3. The J gene is absent in TCRdb and was assigned here via DNA matching to germline. The CDR3 loop spans 19 amino acids. The junction had 14 bases not matched to a gene; V was cut back by 0 bases and J by 2 bases. Germline CDR1 GEAIGNYY, CDR2 EKD. The CDR3 sequence: CACDTLGGDPPALTAQLFF. The DNA for the CDR3 is TGTGCCTGTGACACCCTGGGGGGGGACCCACCAGCCTTGACAGCACAACTCTTCTTT.